The TCR beta chain described here comes from a study of OX40 agonist ivuxolimab in advanced cancers. Describing the broader study: The costimulatory receptor OX40 (CD134) was targeted by ivuxolimab, a fully human IgG2 agonistic monoclonal antibody. The paper describes the monotherapy dose-escalation part (N ≈ 50 patients) of the phase I trial of ivuxolimab. Partial responses occurred in three dose-escalation patients: two with cutaneous melanoma and one with hepatocellular carcinoma. Of the roughly 52 patients in dose escalation, some 20 had hepatocellular carcinoma, some 15 had melanoma, 9 had renal cell carcinoma and 9 had head and neck cancer. In the dose-escalation cohort, about four fifths of patients were male, and the mean age was approximately 60 years with a range of roughly 23 to 79. The purpose of peripheral TCRbeta sequencing was to test whether ivuxolimab changed TCR sequence diversity and led to clonal T-cell expansion. Intravenous ivuxolimab was administered to patients every 2 weeks at six dose levels: 0.01, 0.1, 0.3, 1.5, 3 and 10 mg/kg. Prior anti-PD-1, anti-PD-L1 or anti-CTLA-4 therapy was permitted, and 40% of dose-escalation patients had received checkpoint inhibitors. General findings and caveats noted by the study authors: After ivuxolimab, CD8+ T cells had more expanded clones than CD4+ T cells on average. The antigen specificity of the peripheral T cells that underwent clonal expansion was not determined. At doses from 0.1 to 3.0 mg/kg, clonal expansion was seen in both CD4+ and CD8+ blood T cells between baseline and week 6. Low levels of normalized T-cell clonal expansion were also seen in some nonresponding patients. In the 0.1-3.0 mg/kg groups, partial responders were among the patients with the lowest normalized peripheral clonal expansion, particularly in CD8+ T cells.

Note on this clone: Its antigen is not yet known. Base qualities are not recorded, but no much larger clone differs from it by a single base.

Patients with autoimmune disease history or receiving systemic immunosuppression were excluded from the trial. Peripheral blood for TCR sequencing was collected from all dose cohorts at baseline, on cycle 4 day 1, and on cycle 7 day 1. The samples were drawn from a first-in-human, open-label, multicenter phase I dose-escalation trial of ivuxolimab. Adults with locally advanced or metastatic melanoma, renal cell, hepatocellular, or head and neck squamous cell carcinoma were enrolled in the trial. Before TCR sequencing, CD4+ T cells and CD8+ T cells were sorted from peripheral blood as separate populations. The CDR3 contains 14 residues, cysteine and phenylalanine counted. Solely the CDR3 DNA is kept, with 42 bases framed from the first base. V and J lose 5 bases and 0 bases, and a span of 11 bases separates them. Based on the germline V gene, the CDR1 and CDR2 sequences are SGHVS and FNYEAQ. Genomic DNA was extracted from sorted cells for sequencing of the TCRbeta CDR3 region. The immunoSEQ Assay was used to sequence the TCRbeta CDR3 regions. Held by TCRdb, this immuneACCESS table contains in-frame sequences only and omits some clones. Under half of the omission traces to an unresolved V gene where checked; the cause of the rest is unknown. Within this sample are about 77,000 clones, with more than 70% of them counted one time only. Roughly 0.76% of the sample belongs to the ten largest clones.

This TCR was recovered from an adult with an advanced solid tumor such as melanoma, head and neck, liver or kidney cancer. The chain is assembled from TRBV7-6 and TRBJ2-7; the D region may be TRBD1 or TRBD2, each matching 5 bases equally. The input for sequencing was CD4+ or CD8+ T cells sorted from blood, taken in a trial of the OX40 agonist ivuxolimab. The CDR3 reads as follows: CASSVTGTSYEQYF. In nucleotide form, the sequence is TGTGCCAGCAGCGTTACCGGGACCTCCTACGAGCAGTACTTC.